This is a list of T cell receptor beta chains from one sample in a study of cytomegalovirus exposure and HLA in healthy donors. Clones were sequenced by immunoSEQ multiplex PCR, and TCRdb holds only the in-frame ones, with some missing. Of about 180,000 clones in the sample, over 75% are singletons; the top ten hold approximately 0.55%. The specimen was PBMCs. These receptor sequences come from a woman in her 50s in good health and CMV-seronegative. The conserved cysteine and the conserved F or W are not part of the CDR3 here. Fields, in order: V gene, J gene, CDR3 protein.

v_gene: TRBV5-1
j_gene: TRBJ2-3
CDR3aa: ASSRGLAGAGSVTDTQY

v_gene: TRBV6-5
j_gene: TRBJ1-1
CDR3aa: ASSLQGYEAF

v_gene: TRBV5-1
j_gene: TRBJ2-7
CDR3aa: ASSPRSGALGEQY

v_gene: TRBV7-2
j_gene: TRBJ1-5
CDR3aa: ASSLVIAGSQPQH

v_gene: TRBV7-8
j_gene: TRBJ2-4
CDR3aa: ASSLVSGRRDIQY

v_gene: TRBV7-9
j_gene: TRBJ2-7
CDR3aa: ASSLLGQGH

v_gene: TRBV7-2
j_gene: TRBJ2-1
CDR3aa: ASSSGTSVYNEQF

v_gene: TRBV27
j_gene: TRBJ2-1
CDR3aa: ASSFNSNNEQF

v_gene: TRBV15
j_gene: TRBJ2-5
CDR3aa: ATSRDNGLGEETQY

v_gene: TRBV29-1
j_gene: TRBJ2-7
CDR3aa: SVASGQGSYEQY

v_gene: TRBV9
j_gene: TRBJ1-3
CDR3aa: ASSVGEATGNTIY

v_gene: TRBV27
j_gene: TRBJ1-5
CDR3aa: ASSLWQGGGNQPQH

v_gene: TRBV5-1
j_gene: TRBJ2-7
CDR3aa: ASSLTGEGYEQY

v_gene: TRBV2
j_gene: TRBJ2-5
CDR3aa: ASSVGRGWETQY

v_gene: TRBV30
j_gene: TRBJ2-1
CDR3aa: AWRILAGGHSYNEQF

v_gene: TRBV5-1
j_gene: TRBJ1-2
CDR3aa: ASSPNSLGYT

v_gene: TRBV5-4
j_gene: TRBJ2-3
CDR3aa: ASSSSRGGGADTQY

v_gene: TRBV28
j_gene: TRBJ1-5
CDR3aa: ASSLGWGRRNQPQH

v_gene: TRBV6-1
j_gene: TRBJ1-2
CDR3aa: ASSGTVYGYT

v_gene: TRBV5-5
j_gene: TRBJ2-7
CDR3aa: ASSTRGRNEQY

v_gene: TRBV28
j_gene: TRBJ2-2
CDR3aa: ASGAIRAGGTGELF

v_gene: TRBV9
j_gene: TRBJ2-3
CDR3aa: ASSASDTQY

v_gene: TRBV27
j_gene: TRBJ2-1
CDR3aa: ASSLAGAKDNEQF

v_gene: TRBV18
j_gene: TRBJ2-1
CDR3aa: ASSPPDRGGYNEQF

v_gene: TRBV4-1
j_gene: TRBJ1-2
CDR3aa: ASSQGRQGFFYGYT

v_gene: TRBV19
j_gene: TRBJ2-4
CDR3aa: ATTGDSGDIQY

v_gene: TRBV18
j_gene: TRBJ1-3
CDR3aa: ASSPVQGATSSGNTIY

v_gene: TRBV12-5
j_gene: TRBJ2-1
CDR3aa: ASGSLRGSEQF

v_gene: TRBV7-6
j_gene: TRBJ2-7
CDR3aa: ASSLRGGSSYEQY